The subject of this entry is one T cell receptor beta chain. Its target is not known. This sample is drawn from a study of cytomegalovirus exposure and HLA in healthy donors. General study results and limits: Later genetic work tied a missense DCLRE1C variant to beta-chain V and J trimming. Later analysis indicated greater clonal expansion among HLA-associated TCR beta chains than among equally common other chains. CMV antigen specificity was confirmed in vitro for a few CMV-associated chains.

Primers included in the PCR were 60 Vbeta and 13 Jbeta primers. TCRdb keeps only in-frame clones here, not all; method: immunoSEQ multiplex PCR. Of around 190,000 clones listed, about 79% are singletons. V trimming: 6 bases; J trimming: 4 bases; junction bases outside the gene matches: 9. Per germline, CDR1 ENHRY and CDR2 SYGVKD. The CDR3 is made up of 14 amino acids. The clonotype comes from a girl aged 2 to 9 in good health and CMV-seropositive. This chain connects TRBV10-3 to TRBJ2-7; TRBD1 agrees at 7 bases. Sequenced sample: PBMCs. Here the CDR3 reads CAISPPDRVYEQYF. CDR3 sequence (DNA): TGTGCCATCAGCCCCCCTGACAGGGTTTACGAGCAGTACTTC.